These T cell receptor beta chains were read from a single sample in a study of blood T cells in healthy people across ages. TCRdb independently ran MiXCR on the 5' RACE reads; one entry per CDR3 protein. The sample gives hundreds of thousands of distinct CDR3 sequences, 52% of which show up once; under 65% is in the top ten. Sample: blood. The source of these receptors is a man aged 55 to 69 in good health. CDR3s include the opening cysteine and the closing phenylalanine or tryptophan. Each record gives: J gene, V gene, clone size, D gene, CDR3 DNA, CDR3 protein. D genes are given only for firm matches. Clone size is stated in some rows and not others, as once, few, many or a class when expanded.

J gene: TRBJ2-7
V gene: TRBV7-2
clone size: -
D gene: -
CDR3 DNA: TGTGCCAGCAGCTTAGAGATGGACACGTCCTACGAGCAGTACTTC
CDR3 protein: CASSLEMDTSYEQYF

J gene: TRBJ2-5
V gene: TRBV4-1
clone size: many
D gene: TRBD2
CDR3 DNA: TGCGCCAGCAGCCCCGCGGGAGACCCCCGTGAGACCCAGTACTTC
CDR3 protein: CASSPAGDPRETQYF

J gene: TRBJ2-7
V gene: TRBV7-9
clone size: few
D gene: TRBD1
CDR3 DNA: TGTGCCAGCAGATGGACAGGCTCCGATAAGGACGAGCAGTACTTC
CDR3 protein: CASRWTGSDKDEQYF

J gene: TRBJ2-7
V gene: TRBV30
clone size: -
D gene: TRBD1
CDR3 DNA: TGTGCCTGGAGGCCCCGTCAGGGGGCGAGGGAGCAGTACTTC
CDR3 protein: CAWRPRQGAREQYF

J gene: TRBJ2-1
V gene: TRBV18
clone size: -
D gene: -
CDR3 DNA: TGTGCCAGCTCACCACCGACAGAAATTTACAATGAGCAGTTCTTC
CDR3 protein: CASSPPTEIYNEQFF

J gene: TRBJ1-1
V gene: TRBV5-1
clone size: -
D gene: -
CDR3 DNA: TGCGCCAGCAGATTAGGGGCCTCGAGGACTGAAGCTTTCTTT
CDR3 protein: CASRLGASRTEAFF

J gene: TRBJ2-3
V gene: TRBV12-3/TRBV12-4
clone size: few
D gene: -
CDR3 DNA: TGTGCCAGCCGAGGGCCCACAGATACGCAGTATTTT
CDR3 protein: CASRGPTDTQYF

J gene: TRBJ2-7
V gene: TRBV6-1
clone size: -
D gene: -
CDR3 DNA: TGTGCCAGTACCACCGGAACCGACTTCTACGAGCAGTACTTC
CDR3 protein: CASTTGTDFYEQYF

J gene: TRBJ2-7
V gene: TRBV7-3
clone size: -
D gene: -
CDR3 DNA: TGTGCCAGCAGCCTAGGACCCGGACCATCCTACGAGCAGTACTTC
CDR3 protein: CASSLGPGPSYEQYF

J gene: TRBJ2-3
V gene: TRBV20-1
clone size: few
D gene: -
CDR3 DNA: TGCAGTGCTAGAGCGGGACGGACCTACACAGATACGCAGTATTTT
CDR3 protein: CSARAGRTYTDTQYF

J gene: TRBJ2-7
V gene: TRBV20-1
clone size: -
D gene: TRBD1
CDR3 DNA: TGCAGTGCTAGGGGGCAGGGGGTTAACGAGCAGTACTTC
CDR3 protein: CSARGQGVNEQYF

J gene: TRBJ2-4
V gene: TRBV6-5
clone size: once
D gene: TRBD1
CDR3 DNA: TGTGCCAGCAGTTACTCCTTGATCCGGACCGGGACAGGCCGAGCCTACAAGCAGTACTTC
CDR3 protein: CASSYSLIRTGTGRAYKQYF

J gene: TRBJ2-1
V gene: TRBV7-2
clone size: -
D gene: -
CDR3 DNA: TGTGCCAGCAACCAAATCAGCTCCTACAATGAGCAGTTCTTC
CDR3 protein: CASNQISSYNEQFF

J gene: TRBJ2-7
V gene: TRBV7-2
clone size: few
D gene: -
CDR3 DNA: TGTGCCAGCAGCGTCCACCAGGGGCGCTACGAGCAGTACTTC
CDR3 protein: CASSVHQGRYEQYF

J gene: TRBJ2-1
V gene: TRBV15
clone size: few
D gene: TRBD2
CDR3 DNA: TGTGCCACCAGCAGAGGGGGTTCGGGGGGAATGCGTTACAATGAGCAGTTCTTC
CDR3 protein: CATSRGGSGGMRYNEQFF

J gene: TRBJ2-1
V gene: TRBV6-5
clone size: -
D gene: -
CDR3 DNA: TGTGCCAGCAGTTCCAATCAAGAGCAGTTCTTC
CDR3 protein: CASSSNQEQFF

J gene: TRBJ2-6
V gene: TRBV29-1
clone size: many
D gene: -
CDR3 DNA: TGCAGCGTTGAGGTATACTCTGGGGCCAACGTCCTGACTTTC
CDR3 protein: CSVEVYSGANVLTF

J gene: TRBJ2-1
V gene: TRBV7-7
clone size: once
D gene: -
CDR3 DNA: TGTGCTAGCAGCTTAGCGCCTCTGACCAACGTGTTCAATGAGCAGTTCTTC
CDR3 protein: CASSLAPLTNVFNEQFF

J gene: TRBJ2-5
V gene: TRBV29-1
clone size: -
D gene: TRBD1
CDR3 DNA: TGCAGCGTGCCCTTCACAGGGGGCCATACCGATGAGCAGTACTTC
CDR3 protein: CSVPFTGGHTDEQYF

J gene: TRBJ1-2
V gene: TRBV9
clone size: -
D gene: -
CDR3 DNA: TGTGCCAGCAGCGTAGAGAACAGGAGGAGCTACACCTTC
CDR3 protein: CASSVENRRSYTF

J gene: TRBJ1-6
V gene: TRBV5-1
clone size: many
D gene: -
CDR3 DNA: TGCGCCAGCAGCTTGGCGGTGGATTCACCCCTCCACTTT
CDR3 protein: CASSLAVDSPLHF

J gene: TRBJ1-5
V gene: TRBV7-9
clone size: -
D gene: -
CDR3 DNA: TGTGCCTGCAGCTTAGGAGAGACTAGCAATCAGCCCCAGCATTTT
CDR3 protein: CACSLGETSNQPQHF

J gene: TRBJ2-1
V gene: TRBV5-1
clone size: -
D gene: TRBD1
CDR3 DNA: TGCGCCAGCAGCTTGGGACGACCCCAGGGACAGGGGTACAATGAGCAGTTCTTC
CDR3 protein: CASSLGRPQGQGYNEQFF

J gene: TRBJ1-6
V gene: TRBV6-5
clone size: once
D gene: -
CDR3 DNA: TGTGCCAGCAGTTACTCGAGGTCGGAGTATAATTCACCCCTCCACTTT
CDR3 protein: CASSYSRSEYNSPLHF

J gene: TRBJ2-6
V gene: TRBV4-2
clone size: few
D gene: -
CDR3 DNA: TGTGCCAGCAGCCAAGATCCGTTAACAAGAGTCTCCTCTGGGGCCAACGTCCTGACTTTC
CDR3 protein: CASSQDPLTRVSSGANVLTF